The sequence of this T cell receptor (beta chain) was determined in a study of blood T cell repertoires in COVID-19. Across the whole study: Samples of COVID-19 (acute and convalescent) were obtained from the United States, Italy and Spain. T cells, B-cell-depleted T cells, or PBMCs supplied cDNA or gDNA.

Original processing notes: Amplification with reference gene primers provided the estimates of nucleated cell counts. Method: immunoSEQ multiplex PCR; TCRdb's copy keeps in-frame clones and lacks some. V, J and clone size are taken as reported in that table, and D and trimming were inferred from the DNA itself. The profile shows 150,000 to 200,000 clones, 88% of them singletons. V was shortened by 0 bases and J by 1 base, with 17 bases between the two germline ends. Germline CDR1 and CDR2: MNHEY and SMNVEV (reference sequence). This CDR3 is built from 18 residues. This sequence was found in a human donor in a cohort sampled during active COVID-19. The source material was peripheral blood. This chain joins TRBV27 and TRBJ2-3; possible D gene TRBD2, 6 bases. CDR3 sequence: CASSLSPEGIGGTDTQYF. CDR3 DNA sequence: TGTGCCAGCAGTTTATCTCCGGAGGGGATTGGGGGCACAGATACGCAGTATTTT.